This T cell receptor beta chain was recorded in a study of low-dose radiotherapy and immunotherapy resistance in tumors. Overall study context: Every two weeks, one day ahead of radiation and immunotherapy, cyclophosphamide 200 mg/m2 was given (intravenously). Each patient took aspirin at a dose of 300 mg by mouth once daily over the course of four cycles, with dosing beginning on cycle 1 day 1.

Every donor was treated with nivolumab, ipilimumab, aspirin, low-dose cyclophosphamide and also low-dose radiotherapy. Germline V gives CDR1 DFQATT, CDR2 SNEGSKA (reference sequence). Germline trimming cut 5 bases from V and 1 base from J; bases unmatched to any gene: 7. The CDR3 totals 15 residues. Both TCRalpha and TCRbeta chains were reverse transcribed with V-gene-specific primers. TCRs were amplified for 20 to 25 PCR cycles with a constant-region primer and V-primer adapter. TCRdb re-derived calls from the reads in MiXCR, one entry per CDR3 protein. This sample has about 6,400 distinct CDR3 sequences, with 55% to 75% found just once.

This TCR was recovered from a human donor with advanced metastatic prostate, ovarian, gallbladder or colorectal cancer (not recorded which). This table probably holds off-target reads from a library built for another chain. The V call is TRBV20-1, the J call TRBJ2-1; 8 bases map to TRBD1. CDR3 amino acids: CSAGTGGRSYNEQFF. CDR3 coding DNA: TGCAGTGCTGGAACAGGGGGTAGGTCCTACAATGAGCAGTTCTTC.